The clone carrying this TCR beta chain occurred once. Its target is not known. Clones were sequenced by immunoSEQ multiplex PCR, and TCRdb holds only the in-frame ones, with some missing. This table has roughly 20,000 clones, around two thirds appearing once. Treatment defined: 15 Gy SBRT to primary tumor, nephrectomy 4 weeks later. Clear cell pathology was present in this patient's renal cell carcinoma. V shed 0 bases and J shed 2 bases, with 10 bases lying between them. CDR1 SGHRS and CDR2 YFSETQ come from the germline V gene. The CDR3 is made up of 15 amino acids. The data were obtained in a study of radiation and T cells in renal cell carcinoma. Overall study results and limits: In nephrectomy-only tumors, top 100 clonotypes averaged roughly 45%, versus about 50% irradiated. Dominant CDR3 motifs occupied more repertoire in irradiated than control tumors. No pretreatment tumor biopsies were available for baseline clonotypes.

The genes are TRBV5-1 and TRBJ2-3, with no clear D. The material was tumor tissue, obtained from a patient whose treatment included radiotherapy and nephrectomy. This receptor was identified in a woman in her sixties or seventies with renal cell carcinoma. The CDR3 region has the DNA TGCGCCAGCAGCTTGGACGAGTTCCACACAGATACGCAGTATTTT. It specifies CASSLDEFHTDTQYF.